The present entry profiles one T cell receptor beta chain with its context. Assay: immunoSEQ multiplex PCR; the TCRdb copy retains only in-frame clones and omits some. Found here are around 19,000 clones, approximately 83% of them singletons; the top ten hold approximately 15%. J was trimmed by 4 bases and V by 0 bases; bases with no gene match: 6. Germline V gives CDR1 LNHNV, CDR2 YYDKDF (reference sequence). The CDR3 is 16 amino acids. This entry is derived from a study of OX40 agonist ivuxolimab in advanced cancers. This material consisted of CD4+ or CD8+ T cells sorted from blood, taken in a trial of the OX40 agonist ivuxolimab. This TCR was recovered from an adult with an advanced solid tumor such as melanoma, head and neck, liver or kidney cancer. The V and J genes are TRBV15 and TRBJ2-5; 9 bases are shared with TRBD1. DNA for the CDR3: TGTGCCACCAGCAGAGATCCCACAGGGGGCGTAGAGACCCAGTACTTC. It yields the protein CATSRDPTGGVETQYF. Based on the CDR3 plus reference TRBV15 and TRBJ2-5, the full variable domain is DAMVIQNPRYQVTQFGKPVTLSCSQTLNHNVMYWYQQKSSQAPKLLFHYYDKDFNNEADTPDNFQSRRPNTSFCFLDIRSPGLGDTAMYLCATSRDPTGGVETQYFGPGTRLLVL.